The rows below give T cell receptor beta chains drawn from one sample of a study of T cell responses to AZD1222 COVID-19 vaccine. Assay used: immunoSEQ multiplex PCR; TCRdb lists only in-frame clones, some missing. Of about 100,000 clones in the sample, approximately 87% were seen once. The material was peripheral blood, obtained on day 0 of AZD1222 vaccination. Receptor source: an adult in good health. CDR3s leave out the opening cysteine and the closing phenylalanine or tryptophan. Each record gives: CDR3 protein, D gene, V gene, J gene. The D gene is left open where the match is weak.

CDR3: ASSLAGESEAF
D: NA
V: TRBV28
J: TRBJ1-1

CDR3: ASRRRTGEEGNTIY
D: TRBD1
V: TRBV2
J: TRBJ1-3

CDR3: AISRLAGGNNFSNTGELF
D: TRBD2
V: TRBV10-3
J: TRBJ2-2

CDR3: ASSPVGKDSPLH
D: NA
V: TRBV18
J: TRBJ1-6

CDR3: ASSSPSRGQDTQY
D: TRBD1
V: TRBV6-2/TRBV6-3
J: TRBJ2-3

CDR3: ATNSAGRSSYGYT
D: NA
V: TRBV6-5
J: TRBJ1-2

CDR3: ASSSLSGASGYT
D: NA
V: TRBV6-1
J: TRBJ1-2

CDR3: ASSAGQGGRQETQY
D: TRBD1
V: TRBV2
J: TRBJ2-5

CDR3: ASSLGAGETQY
D: NA
V: TRBV7-9
J: TRBJ2-5

CDR3: ASSVGTGGNTIY
D: TRBD1
V: TRBV9
J: TRBJ1-3

CDR3: SATKRDEAF
D: NA
V: TRBV29-1
J: TRBJ1-1

CDR3: ATRTGESRNQPQH
D: TRBD1
V: TRBV10-3
J: TRBJ1-5

CDR3: ASSHGGNNEQF
D: NA
V: TRBV23-1
J: TRBJ2-1

CDR3: ASTYGSRNTEAF
D: NA
V: TRBV7-8
J: TRBJ1-1

CDR3: ASSKKGGLNEQF
D: NA
V: TRBV21-1
J: TRBJ2-1

CDR3: ASQISGDGYT
D: NA
V: TRBV6-4
J: TRBJ1-2